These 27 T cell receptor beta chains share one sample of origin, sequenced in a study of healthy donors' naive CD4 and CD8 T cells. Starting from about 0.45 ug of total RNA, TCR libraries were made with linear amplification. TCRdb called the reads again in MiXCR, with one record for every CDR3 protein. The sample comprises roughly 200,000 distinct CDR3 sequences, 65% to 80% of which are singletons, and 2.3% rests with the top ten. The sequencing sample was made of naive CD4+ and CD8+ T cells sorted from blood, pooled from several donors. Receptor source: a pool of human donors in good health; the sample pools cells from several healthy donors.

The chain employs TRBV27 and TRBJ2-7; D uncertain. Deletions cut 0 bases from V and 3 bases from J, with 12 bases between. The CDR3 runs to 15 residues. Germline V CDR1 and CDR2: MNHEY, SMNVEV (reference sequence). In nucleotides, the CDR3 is TGTGCCAGCAGTTTATCCCGACTCACTGGCTACGAGCAGTACTTC. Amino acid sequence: CASSLSRLTGYEQYF.

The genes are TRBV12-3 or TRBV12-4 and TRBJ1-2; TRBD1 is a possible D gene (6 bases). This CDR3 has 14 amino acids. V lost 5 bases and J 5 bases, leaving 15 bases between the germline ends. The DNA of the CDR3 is TGTGCCAGCAGTGTCGGGGGGCAGAGGTATGGCTACACCTTC. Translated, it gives CASSVGGQRYGYTF.

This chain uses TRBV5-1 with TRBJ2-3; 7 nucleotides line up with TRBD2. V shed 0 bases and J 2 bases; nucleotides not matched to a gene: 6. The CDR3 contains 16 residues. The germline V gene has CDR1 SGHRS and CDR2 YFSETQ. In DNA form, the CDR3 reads TGCGCCAGCAGCTTGGCTCCTAGCGGATACACAGATACGCAGTATTTT. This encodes CASSLAPSGYTDTQYF.

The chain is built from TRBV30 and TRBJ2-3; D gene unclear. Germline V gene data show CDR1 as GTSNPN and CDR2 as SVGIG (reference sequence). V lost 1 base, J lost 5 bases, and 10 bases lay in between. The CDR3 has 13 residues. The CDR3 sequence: CAWSGLFGDTQYF. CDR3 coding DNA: TGTGCCTGGAGTGGACTCTTTGGAGATACGCAGTATTTT.

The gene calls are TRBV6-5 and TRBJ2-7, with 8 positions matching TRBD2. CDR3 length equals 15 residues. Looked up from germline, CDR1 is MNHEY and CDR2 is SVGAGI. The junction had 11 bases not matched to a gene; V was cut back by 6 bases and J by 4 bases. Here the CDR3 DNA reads TGTGCCAGCAGCCCGTCAAGCGGGAGTCTTTACGAGCAGTACTTC. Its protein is CASSPSSGSLYEQYF.

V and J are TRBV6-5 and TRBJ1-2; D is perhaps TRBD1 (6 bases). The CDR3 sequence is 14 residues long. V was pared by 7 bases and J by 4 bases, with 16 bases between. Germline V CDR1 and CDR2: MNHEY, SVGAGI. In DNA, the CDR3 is TGTGCCAGCACGGCAGGGGAACGGGCCTATGGCTACACCTTC. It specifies CASTAGERAYGYTF.

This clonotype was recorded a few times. The CDR3 loop reads CASSPLAGARNEQFF. The CDR3 coding sequence is TGTGCCAGCAGTCCCCTAGCGGGAGCCCGCAATGAGCAGTTCTTC. The rearrangement uses TRBV6-5 and TRBJ2-1, with 10 bases that match TRBD2. V shed 5 bases, J shed 6 bases, and the junction held 7 bases outside the gene matches. Germline CDR1 is MNHEY and CDR2 is SVGAGI. The CDR3 covers 15 residues.

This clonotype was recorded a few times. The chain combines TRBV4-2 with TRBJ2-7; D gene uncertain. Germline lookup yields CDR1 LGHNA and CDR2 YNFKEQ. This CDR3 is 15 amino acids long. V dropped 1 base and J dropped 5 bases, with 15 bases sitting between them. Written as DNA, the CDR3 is TGTGCCAGCAGCCAAGGTTTAAACTCCAGGAACGAGCAGTACTTC. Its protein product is CASSQGLNSRNEQYF.

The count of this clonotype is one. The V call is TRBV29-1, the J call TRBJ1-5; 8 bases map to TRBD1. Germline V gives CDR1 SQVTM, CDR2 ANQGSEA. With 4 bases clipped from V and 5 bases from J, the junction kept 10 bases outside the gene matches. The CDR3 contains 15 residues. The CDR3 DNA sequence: TGCAGCGTTGTTTCCGGGACAGGTTGGGATCAGCCCCAGCATTTT. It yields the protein CSVVSGTGWDQPQHF. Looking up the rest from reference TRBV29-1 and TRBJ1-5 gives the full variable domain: SAVISQKPSRDICQRGTSLTIQCQVDSQVTMMFWYRQQPGQSLTLIATANQGSEATYESGFVIDKFPISRPNLTFSTLTVSNMSPEDSSIYLCSVVSGTGWDQPQHFGDGTRLSIL.

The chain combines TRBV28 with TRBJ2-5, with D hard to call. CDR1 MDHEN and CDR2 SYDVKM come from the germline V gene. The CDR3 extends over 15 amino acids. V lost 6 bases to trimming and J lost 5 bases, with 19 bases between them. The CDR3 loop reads CASSPHLGGSETQYF. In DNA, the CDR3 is TGTGCCAGCAGCCCGCACCTGGGCGGCTCGGAGACCCAGTACTTC.

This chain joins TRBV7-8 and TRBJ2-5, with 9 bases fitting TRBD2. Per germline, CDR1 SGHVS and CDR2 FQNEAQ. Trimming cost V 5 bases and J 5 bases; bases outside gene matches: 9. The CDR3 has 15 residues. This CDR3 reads CASSGSGSWEETQYF. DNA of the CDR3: TGTGCCAGCAGCGGTAGCGGGAGTTGGGAGGAGACCCAGTACTTC.

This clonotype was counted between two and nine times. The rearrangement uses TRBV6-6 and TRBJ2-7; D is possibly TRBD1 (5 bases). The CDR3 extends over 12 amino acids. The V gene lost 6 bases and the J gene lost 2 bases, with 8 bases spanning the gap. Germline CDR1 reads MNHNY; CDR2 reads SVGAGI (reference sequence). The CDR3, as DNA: TGTGCCAGCAGGGACACGACCTACGAGCAGTACTTC. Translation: CASRDTTYEQYF.

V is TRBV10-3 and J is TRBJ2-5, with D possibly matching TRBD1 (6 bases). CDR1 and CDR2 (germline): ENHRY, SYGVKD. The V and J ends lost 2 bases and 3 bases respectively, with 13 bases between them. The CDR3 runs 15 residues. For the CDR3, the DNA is TGTGCCATCAGTGAGATTGGGGCAGGGGAAGAGACCCAGTACTTC. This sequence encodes CAISEIGAGEETQYF.

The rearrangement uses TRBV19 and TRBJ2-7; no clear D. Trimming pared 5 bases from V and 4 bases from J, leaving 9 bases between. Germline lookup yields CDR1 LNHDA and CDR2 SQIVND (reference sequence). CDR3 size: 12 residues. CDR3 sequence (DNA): TGTGCCAGTAGTCCCAACGCTTACGAGCAGTACTTC. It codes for CASSPNAYEQYF. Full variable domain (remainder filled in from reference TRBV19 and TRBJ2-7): DGGITQSPKYLFRKEGQNVTLSCEQNLNHDAMYWYRQDPGQGLRLIYYSQIVNDFQKGDIAEGYSVSREKKESFPLTVTSAQKNPTAFYLCASSPNAYEQYFGPGTRLTVT.

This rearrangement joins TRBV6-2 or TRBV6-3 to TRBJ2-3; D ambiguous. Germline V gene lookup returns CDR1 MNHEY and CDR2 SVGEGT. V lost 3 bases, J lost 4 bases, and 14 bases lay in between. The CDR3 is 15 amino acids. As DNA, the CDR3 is TGTGCCAGCAGTTATTTCGACTCGCTAGCAGATACGCAGTATTTT. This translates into CASSYFDSLADTQYF.

CDR3 residues: CAISESPDNYEQYF. The CDR3 nucleotides read TGTGCCATCAGTGAGTCTCCAGACAACTACGAGCAGTACTTC. V gene TRBV10-3 combines with J gene TRBJ2-7; D is unresolved. CDR1 ENHRY and CDR2 SYGVKD come from the germline V gene. Trimming removed 0 bases at V and 3 bases at J, with 9 bases between. The CDR3 totals 14 residues.

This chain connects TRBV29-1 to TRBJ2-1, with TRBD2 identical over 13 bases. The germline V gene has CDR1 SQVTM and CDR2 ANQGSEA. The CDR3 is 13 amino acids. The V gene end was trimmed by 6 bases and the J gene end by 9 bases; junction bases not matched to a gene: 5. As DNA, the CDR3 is TGCAGCGTGTGGACTAGCGGGAGCCCTGAGCAGTTCTTC. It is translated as CSVWTSGSPEQFF.

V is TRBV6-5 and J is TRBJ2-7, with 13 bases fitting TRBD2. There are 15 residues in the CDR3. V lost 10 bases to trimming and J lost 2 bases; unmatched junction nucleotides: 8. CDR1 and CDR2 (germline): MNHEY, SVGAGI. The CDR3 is CATWGTSGAAYEQYF. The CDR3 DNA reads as TGTGCCACCTGGGGGACTAGCGGGGCCGCCTACGAGCAGTACTTC.

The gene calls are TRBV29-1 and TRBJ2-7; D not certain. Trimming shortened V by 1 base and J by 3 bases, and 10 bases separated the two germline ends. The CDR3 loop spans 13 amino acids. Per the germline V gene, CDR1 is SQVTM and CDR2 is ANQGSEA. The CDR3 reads CSVEGDRNYEQYF. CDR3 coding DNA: TGCAGCGTTGAAGGCGATCGGAACTACGAGCAGTACTTC.

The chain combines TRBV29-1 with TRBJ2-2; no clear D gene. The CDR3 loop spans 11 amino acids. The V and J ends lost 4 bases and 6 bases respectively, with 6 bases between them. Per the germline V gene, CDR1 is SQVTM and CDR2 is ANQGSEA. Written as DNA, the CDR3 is TGCAGCGTTGTACGGTCCGGGGAGCTGTTTTTT. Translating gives CSVVRSGELFF.

Written as DNA, the CDR3 is TGCAGCGTTGTTGGAGCGGACTCCTACGAGCAGTACTTC. Translating gives CSVVGADSYEQYF. V is TRBV29-1 and J is TRBJ2-7, with a weak D call TRBD2 (5 bases). In germline, CDR1 is SQVTM, CDR2 ANQGSEA. V dropped 4 bases and J dropped 0 bases, with 10 bases sitting between them. The CDR3 spans 13 residues.

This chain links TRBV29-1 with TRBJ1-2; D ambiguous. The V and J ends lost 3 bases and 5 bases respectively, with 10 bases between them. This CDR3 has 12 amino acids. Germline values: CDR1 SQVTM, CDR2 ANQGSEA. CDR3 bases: TGCAGCGTTGAGACGGAAACATATGGCTACACCTTC. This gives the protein CSVETETYGYTF. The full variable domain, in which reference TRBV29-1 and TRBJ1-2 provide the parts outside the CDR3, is SAVISQKPSRDICQRGTSLTIQCQVDSQVTMMFWYRQQPGQSLTLIATANQGSEATYESGFVIDKFPISRPNLTFSTLTVSNMSPEDSSIYLCSVETETYGYTFGSGTRLTVV.

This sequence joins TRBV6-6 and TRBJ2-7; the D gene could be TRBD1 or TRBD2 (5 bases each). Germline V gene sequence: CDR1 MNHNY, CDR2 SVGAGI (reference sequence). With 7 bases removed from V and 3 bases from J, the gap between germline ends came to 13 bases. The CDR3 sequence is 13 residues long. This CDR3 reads CASIGRGGYEQYF. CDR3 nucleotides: TGTGCCAGCATTGGTCGTGGGGGCTACGAGCAGTACTTC.

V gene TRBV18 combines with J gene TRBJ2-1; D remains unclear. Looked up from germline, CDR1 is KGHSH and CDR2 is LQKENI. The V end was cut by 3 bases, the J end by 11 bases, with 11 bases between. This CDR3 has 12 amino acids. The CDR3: CASSPPSDKQFF. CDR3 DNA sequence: TGTGCCAGCTCACCTCCCTCCGATAAGCAGTTCTTC.

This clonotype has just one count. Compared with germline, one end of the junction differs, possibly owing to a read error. The CDR3 loop reads CASEPPGQRLF. CDR3 nucleotide sequence: TGTGCCAGCGAGCCACCGGGACAGAGACTCTTC. V gene TRBV6-4 combines with J gene TRBJ1-2, with 7 bases lining up with TRBD1. CDR1 and CDR2 from the germline V gene are MRHNA and SNTAGT. The CDR3 is 11 residues long.

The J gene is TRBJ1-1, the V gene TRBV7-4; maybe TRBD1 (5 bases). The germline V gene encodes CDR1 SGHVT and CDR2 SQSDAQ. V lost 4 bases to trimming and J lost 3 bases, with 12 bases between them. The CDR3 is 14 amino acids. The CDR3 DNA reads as TGTGCCAGCAGCTACCCAGGGAAATACACTGAAGCTTTCTTT. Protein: CASSYPGKYTEAFF. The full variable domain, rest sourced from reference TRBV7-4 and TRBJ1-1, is GAGVSQSPRYKVAKRGRDVALRCDSISGHVTLYWYRQTLGQGSEVLTYSQSDAQRDKSGRPSGRFSAERPERSVSTLKIQRTEQGDSAVYLCASSYPGKYTEAFFGQGTRLTVV.

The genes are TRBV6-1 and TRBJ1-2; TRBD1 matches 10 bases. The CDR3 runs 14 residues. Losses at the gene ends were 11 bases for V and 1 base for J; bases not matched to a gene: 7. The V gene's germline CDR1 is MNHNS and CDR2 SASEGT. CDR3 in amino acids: CALTRDRGNYGYTF. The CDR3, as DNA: TGTGCCTTAACCCGGGACAGGGGTAACTATGGCTACACCTTC.